In this sample, the clone carrying this T cell receptor beta chain turned up many times. The antigen is not known. It was genomic DNA that served as the template for profiling TCR beta VDJ and CDR3. TCRdb re-derived calls from the reads in MiXCR, one entry per CDR3 protein. Of around 230,000 distinct CDR3 sequences detected, under 65% appear once; the ten largest clones hold about 29%. The entry originates in a study of CD8+CD57+ T cells in acquired aplastic anemia. Study context: Each DNA sample taken from sorted CD4+ and CD8+ cells came to 3 to 4 ug on average. Mean read depth for CD4+ cells from healthy donors was around 11 million. Overall study results and limits: Patients had twenty-nine CD8+ CDR3 sequences in common with controls (the shared set).

V dropped 7 bases and J dropped 3 bases, with 18 bases sitting between them. Looked up from germline, CDR1 is LNHDA and CDR2 is SQIVND (reference sequence). The CDR3 spans 15 residues. Sequenced: sorted CD4+, CD8+, or CD8+CD57+ T cells (not recorded which) from PBMCs. This TCR came from a human donor in good health. V and J are TRBV19 and TRBJ1-1; possibly TRBD1 for D (6 bases). This chain's CDR3 is CASKRKDRWDTEAFF. The DNA for the CDR3 is TGTGCCAGTAAGCGAAAGGACAGATGGGACACTGAAGCTTTCTTT.